This T cell receptor beta chain derives from a study of cytomegalovirus exposure and HLA in healthy donors. Findings and caveats of the study: Sequencing had likely introduced a cluster of highly shared sequence variants as an artifact. In vitro assays verified that three CMV-associated chains recognized CMV antigens specifically. Based on reports, TCR beta sequences accurately predicted HLA-A and HLA-B alleles for most subjects.

PCR used 60 Vbeta primers and 13 Jbeta primers. The method was immunoSEQ multiplex PCR; TCRdb's version includes in-frame clones alone and lacks a portion of them. The table lists roughly 260,000 clones, approximately 84% of them singletons. Trimming left V 6 bases short and J 5 bases short, with 14 bases between. The germline CDR1 and CDR2 sequences are MNHNS and SASEGT. The CDR3 has 13 amino acids. This clone was seen only a few times. Its antigen is unknown. The V and J genes are TRBV6-1 and TRBJ2-7; D may be TRBD2 (5 bases). This clonotype was obtained from a woman aged 40 to 50 in good health and CMV-seropositive. Material for sequencing was PBMCs. The CDR3 nucleotides are TGTGCCAGCAGGCGTGTCGGGAAAGACGAGCAGTACTTC. It translates to CASRRVGKDEQYF.